A selection of T cell receptor beta chains follows, all from one sample in a study of CD8+CD57+ T cells in acquired aplastic anemia. TCRdb re-called the reads through MiXCR, storing one row per CDR3 protein. The sample includes about 210,000 distinct CDR3 sequences, over 60% of them seen just once. Specimen: sorted CD4+, CD8+, or CD8+CD57+ T cells (not recorded which) from PBMCs. Receptors were obtained from a human donor in good health. Both conserved end residues are part of each CDR3. The D gene is left open where the match is weak. Part of the rows lack a size; the others show once, few, many or a class for expanded clones.

clone_size	d_call	v_call	j_call	cdr3_nt	cdr3_aa
NA	NA	TRBV7-6	TRBJ1-6	TGTGCCAGCAGCTACTCAGGGTCTTCACCCCTCCACTTT	CASSYSGSSPLHF
NA	TRBD2	TRBV7-2	TRBJ2-7	TGTGCCAGCAGCCCGCGACTAGCGGGGGGCTTCAGCTCCTACGAGCAGTACTTC	CASSPRLAGGFSSYEQYF
once	NA	TRBV9	TRBJ2-5	TGTGCCAGCAGCGTAGTCTGGAACCGAGAGACCCAGCACTTC	CASSVVWNRETQHF
few	NA	TRBV7-3	TRBJ2-1	TGTGCCAGCAGCTTAACGGGGGGTTTCGACAATGAGCAGTTCTTC	CASSLTGGFDNEQFF
NA	NA	TRBV5-8	TRBJ1-2	TGTGCCAGCAGCAGAGGGGAAATGACTAACTATGGCTACACCTTC	CASSRGEMTNYGYTF
NA	NA	TRBV10-3	TRBJ2-7	TGTGCCGTCGCCAGCGATAGCTCCTACGAGCAGCACTTC	CAVASDSSYEQHF
NA	NA	TRBV7-9	TRBJ1-1	TGTGCCAGCAGCTTATTTGGATTGCAGGACACTGAAGCTTTCTTT	CASSLFGLQDTEAFF
NA	TRBD1	TRBV29-1	TRBJ2-7	TGCAGCGTTCATGAACAGGGGGTGTACGAGCAGTACTTC	CSVHEQGVYEQYF
many	TRBD1	TRBV4-2	TRBJ1-5	TGTGCCAGCAGCCAAGCGGACAGGACCGATCAGCCCCAGCATTTT	CASSQADRTDQPQHF
few	NA	TRBV7-9	TRBJ2-1	TGTGCCAGCAGCAGAGACTACAATGAGCAGTTCTTC	CASSRDYNEQFF
NA	TRBD2	TRBV20-1	TRBJ2-1	TGCAGTGCTACAACACTAGCGGGGGGCTACTACAATGAGCAGTTCTTC	CSATTLAGGYYNEQFF
many	NA	TRBV7-9	TRBJ2-6	TGTGCCAGCAGCACGTCGGTCCTCGATCTCCCTGGGGCCAACGTCCTGACTTTC	CASSTSVLDLPGANVLTF
once	NA	TRBV19	TRBJ2-1	TGTGCCAGTAGCCCTGGGCCAGGGAGTTACAATGAGCAGTTCTTC	CASSPGPGSYNEQFF
many	NA	TRBV7-9	TRBJ1-2	TGTGCCAGCAGCTTTACGGAGCTATCTAACTATGGCTACACCTTC	CASSFTELSNYGYTF
many	NA	TRBV7-9	TRBJ2-3	TGTGCCAGCAGCTTAAGTTCGTCCCCAGATACGCAGTATTTT	CASSLSSSPDTQYF
many	TRBD1	TRBV9	TRBJ2-5	TGTGCCAGCAGCGTAGGGGACAGCGTCCGGGAGACCCAGTACTTC	CASSVGDSVRETQYF
many	TRBD2	TRBV15	TRBJ2-2	TGTGCCACCAGCAGACCCGGTGGGGGGGGGGAGAACGGGGAGCTGTTTTTT	CATSRPGGGGENGELFF
many	TRBD2	TRBV9	TRBJ2-7	TGTGCCAGCAGCGCCGGACTAGCGGGGGGTAACGAGCAGTACTTC	CASSAGLAGGNEQYF
NA	TRBD1	TRBV11-2	TRBJ2-1	TGTGCCAGCAGCCCCGATACAGGGGACAATGAGCAGTTCTTC	CASSPDTGDNEQFF
NA	NA	TRBV15	TRBJ2-3	TGTGCCACCAGCAGAGATTTTAGCACAGATACGCAGTATTTT	CATSRDFSTDTQYF
few	NA	TRBV11-2	TRBJ1-2	TGTGCCAGCAGCTTATGGACGGGGGGGGCAGCTGGCTACACCTTC	CASSLWTGGAAGYTF
NA	TRBD2	TRBV29-1	TRBJ2-7	TGCAGCGTTGAAGAAGCGGGGGGGCGCGACGAGCAGTACTTC	CSVEEAGGRDEQYF
NA	NA	TRBV5-1	TRBJ2-5	TGCGCCAGCAGCTTCCAGGGGACCGAGACCCAGTACTTC	CASSFQGTETQYF
NA	NA	TRBV12-3/TRBV12-4	TRBJ2-1	TGTGCCAGCAGTTTCCTCCTAGCGCGACTGAGCTCCTACAATGAGCAGTTCTTC	CASSFLLARLSSYNEQFF
NA	NA	TRBV2	TRBJ2-3	TGTGCCAGCAGTCCAGGCCGGGGGAGCACAGATACGCAGTATTTT	CASSPGRGSTDTQYF
NA	NA	TRBV24-1	TRBJ2-5	TGTGCCACCAGTGATTTTGAGACCCAGTACTTC	CATSDFETQYF
NA	TRBD1	TRBV7-6	TRBJ1-6	TGTGCCAGCAGCTCACAGGACAGGGGGGGACTACCCCTCCACTTT	CASSSQDRGGLPLHF
NA	TRBD1	TRBV7-6	TRBJ2-7	TGTGCCAGCAGCTTATTTGCAGGGGGTTACGAGCAGTACTTC	CASSLFAGGYEQYF
NA	TRBD2	TRBV7-6	TRBJ2-5	TGTGCTAGCAGCCGACTAGCGGGGCCTCAGGAGACCCAGTACTTC	CASSRLAGPQETQYF
NA	NA	TRBV7-2	TRBJ2-7	TGTGCCAGCAGCTTAGGGGTAGTATACGAGCAGTACTTC	CASSLGVVYEQYF
many	TRBD1	TRBV9	TRBJ1-1	TGTGCCAGCAGCGCCTCGGGACAGTGGAACACTGAAGCTTTCTTT	CASSASGQWNTEAFF